This is a list of T cell receptor beta chains from one sample in a study of T cell responses to AZD1222 COVID-19 vaccine. Assay: immunoSEQ multiplex PCR; the TCRdb copy retains only in-frame clones and omits some. Of tens of thousands of clones in the sample, 85% to 90% were seen once. The starting material was peripheral blood, obtained 28 days after the second AZD1222 dose. These receptors were collected from an adult who received the AZD1222 COVID-19 vaccine. Both conserved end residues are part of each CDR3. D genes are given only for firm matches. Size tells how often a clone was seen (once, few, many) or the class of an expanded clone, and some rows leave it out.

d_gene,abundance,v_gene,j_gene,CDR3aa,CDR3nt
NA,NA,TRBV19,TRBJ2-7,CASSILGDGGSYEQYF,TGTGCCAGTAGTATCTTGGGGGACGGAGGATCCTACGAGCAGTACTTC
TRBD1,NA,TRBV3-1/TRBV3-2,TRBJ1-2,CASSQGTGDNYGYTF,TGTGCCAGCAGCCAAGGGACAGGAGATAACTATGGCTACACCTTC
NA,NA,TRBV5-4,TRBJ2-7,CASSLPSSYEQYF,TGTGCCAGCAGCCTTCCCAGCTCCTACGAGCAGTACTTC
NA,NA,TRBV7-8,TRBJ1-5,CASSLVYGNQPQHF,TGTGCCAGCAGCCTGGTTTATGGCAATCAGCCCCAGCATTTT
NA,NA,TRBV5-6,TRBJ1-1,CASSSTEGGRAEAFF,TGTGCCAGCAGCTCCACAGAGGGGGGGAGGGCTGAAGCTTTCTTT
NA,few,TRBV14,TRBJ1-1,CASSVFTGTEAFF,TGTGCCAGCAGCGTATTCACGGGCACTGAAGCTTTCTTT
TRBD1,NA,TRBV30,TRBJ2-7,CAWKDRGYEQYF,TGTGCCTGGAAGGACAGGGGCTACGAGCAGTACTTC
NA,NA,TRBV18,TRBJ2-2,CASSPPLNTGELFF,TGTGCCAGCTCACCACCGCTGAACACCGGGGAGCTGTTTTTT
NA,NA,TRBV7-9,TRBJ1-6,CASSPGPSNSPLHF,TGTGCCAGCAGCCCTGGACCGAGTAATTCACCCCTCCACTTT
NA,NA,TRBV5-6,TRBJ1-4,CASSLEPIGEKLFF,TGTGCCAGCAGCTTGGAGCCGATCGGGGAAAAACTGTTTTTT
NA,NA,TRBV10-3,TRBJ2-2,CAISDHKRTGELFF,TGTGCCATCAGTGACCACAAGCGGACCGGGGAGCTGTTTTTT